This T cell receptor (beta chain) was observed in a study of beta chain features in type 1 diabetes. As for the study in general: The study found patients and healthy donors alike in age, gender and cell yields. Broader study findings: Equally in patients and controls, shorter templates might have been favored by PCR. The study found moderately but significantly shorter TCRB CDR3s in all four CD4+ subsets of Type 1 diabetes patients.

With respect to this clone: Its antigen is currently unknown.

Central memory, naive, regulatory and stem cell-like memory CD4+ cells were sorted by CD45RO/CCR7/CD25/CD127/CD95/CD27. The sequenced template was cDNA made from the entire isolated RNA. Naive, central memory and regulatory T cell samples averaged about 3.5 million reads. Only in-frame clones appear in the TCRdb table, and some are missing; sequencing was by immunoSEQ multiplex PCR. The profile shows about 700,000 clones, 13% of them singletons. V was shortened by 4 bases and J by 7 bases, with 14 bases between the two germline ends. This CDR3 has 15 amino acids. From germline, CDR1 is MNHNS and CDR2 SASEGT.

The genes are TRBV6-1 and TRBJ1-6; D is possibly TRBD1 (5 bases). The sequence came from a man aged 18 to 29 with type 1 diabetes. The source material was naive CD4+ T cells from blood. The CDR3 DNA follows: TGTGCCAGCAGTGTCCAGGGACCCGACAATTCACCCCTCCACTTT. Its protein is CASSVQGPDNSPLHF.